Listed below are T cell receptor beta chains from one sample, sequenced in a study of CD8+ T cells in alopecia areata. The data were produced by immunoSEQ multiplex PCR, yet TCRdb's version contains in-frame clones alone and is incomplete. The sample lists about 97,000 clones, 41% occurring once. Material: CD4+ T cells sorted from blood. Receptors originate from a human donor with alopecia areata. Both conserved end residues are part of each CDR3. The D gene is left open where the match is weak. Not every row has a clone size; where given, it reads once, few, many or a size class.

TRBJ2-7 | TRBV2 | - | once | 16 | CASMVPRWRDHYEQYF | TGTGCCAGCATGGTACCTCGTTGGAGGGACCACTACGAGCAGTACTTC
TRBJ2-7 | TRBV2 | - | - | 14 | CASNFVTSGGEQYF | TGTGCCAGCAATTTCGTCACCTCAGGCGGCGAGCAGTACTTC
TRBJ2-1 | TRBV27 | TRBD2 | - | 14 | CASRASGSYNEQFF | TGTGCCAGCAGGGCTAGCGGGAGTTACAATGAGCAGTTCTTC
TRBJ2-3 | TRBV5-6 | - | few | 17 | CASSFLASAPTTDTQYF | TGTGCCAGCAGCTTCCTCGCCTCGGCGCCTACCACAGATACGCAGTATTTT
TRBJ2-2 | TRBV5-4 | TRBD2 | few | 17 | CASSLDPGSGDTGELFF | TGTGCCAGCAGCTTGGATCCAGGGAGCGGGGATACCGGGGAGCTGTTTTTT
TRBJ2-7 | TRBV7-2 | - | few | 14 | CASSLAGVGHEQYF | TGTGCCAGCAGCTTAGCGGGAGTTGGTCACGAGCAGTACTTC
TRBJ2-3 | TRBV2 | - | few | 13 | CASRPDPADTQYF | TGTGCCAGCAGACCCGACCCCGCAGATACGCAGTATTTT
TRBJ2-1 | TRBV11-2 | TRBD2 | - | 15 | CASSYTSALYNEQFF | TGTGCCAGCAGCTATACTAGCGCATTATACAATGAGCAGTTCTTC
TRBJ2-7 | TRBV6-5 | - | - | 15 | CASSYGRGSSYEQYF | TGTGCCAGCAGTTACGGCAGGGGTAGCTCCTACGAGCAGTACTTC
TRBJ2-1 | TRBV7-2 | - | many | 16 | CATDRIGKRGYNEQFF | TGTGCCACCGATCGGATTGGGAAGAGGGGCTACAATGAGCAGTTCTTC
TRBJ2-3 | TRBV7-9 | - | - | 18 | CASSLALTRDNSTDTQYF | TGTGCCAGCAGCTTAGCGCTAACCAGGGACAACAGCACAGATACGCAGTATTTT
TRBJ2-6 | TRBV30 | - | - | 15 | CAWSLNPSGANVLTF | TGTGCCTGGAGCCTGAATCCTTCTGGGGCCAACGTCCTGACTTTC
TRBJ2-5 | TRBV28 | TRBD2 | - | 17 | CASSKPGLAGDGETQYF | TGTGCCAGCAGCAAACCGGGACTAGCGGGAGACGGGGAGACCCAGTACTTC
TRBJ2-5 | TRBV7-2 | - | - | 16 | CASSLRRGVGVETQYF | TGTGCCAGCAGCTTACGACGCGGTGTAGGTGTAGAGACCCAGTACTTC
TRBJ2-3 | TRBV5-4 | - | - | 12 | CASSLGGTSQYF | TGTGCCAGCAGCTTGGGGGGGACCTCGCAGTATTTT
TRBJ2-6 | TRBV5-6 | - | medium-sized | 18 | CASSLLLRRTSGANVLTF | TGTGCCAGCAGTCTTTTACTTAGACGGACCTCTGGGGCCAACGTCCTGACTTTC
TRBJ2-3 | TRBV5-1 | TRBD2 | - | 14 | CASCSGGARDTQYF | TGCGCCAGCTGTAGCGGGGGGGCCAGAGATACGCAGTATTTT
TRBJ1-1 | TRBV10-3 | - | - | 13 | CAISEQPNTEAFF | TGTGCCATCAGTGAGCAGCCGAACACTGAAGCTTTCTTT
TRBJ2-7 | TRBV7-2 | - | - | 14 | CASSEGGLANEQYF | TGTGCCAGCAGCGAGGGGGGGCTGGCGAACGAGCAGTACTTC
TRBJ2-7 | TRBV9 | - | few | 15 | CASSVVPDGPPEQYF | TGTGCCAGCAGCGTAGTCCCCGACGGGCCTCCCGAGCAGTACTTC
TRBJ1-5 | TRBV23-1 | - | few | 14 | CASSRGRGNQPQHF | TGCGCCAGCAGCCGGGGTAGGGGCAATCAGCCCCAGCATTTT
TRBJ1-5 | TRBV7-2 | - | few | 13 | CASSPRHQQPQHF | TGTGCCAGCAGCCCTAGGCACCAACAGCCCCAGCATTTT
TRBJ2-7 | TRBV7-2 | TRBD2 | - | 14 | CASSLEGGWYEQYF | TGTGCCAGCAGCCTAGAGGGAGGGTGGTACGAGCAGTACTTC
TRBJ2-5 | TRBV5-4 | - | few | 14 | CASSLYLGLETQYF | TGTGCCAGCAGCTTGTATTTGGGGCTGGAGACCCAGTACTTC
TRBJ2-5 | TRBV7-3 | - | - | 14 | CASSSGPSGQTQYF | TGTGCCAGCAGCTCCGGCCCTTCGGGTCAGACCCAGTACTTC
TRBJ2-7 | TRBV7-9 | - | - | 13 | CASSLPGPVVQYF | TGTGCCAGCAGCTTACCGGGACCTGTTGTGCAGTACTTC
TRBJ2-1 | TRBV7-2 | - | - | 14 | CASSVVLGRNEQFF | TGTGCCAGCAGCGTAGTTCTGGGGAGGAATGAGCAGTTCTTC
TRBJ2-7 | TRBV30 | TRBD1 | - | 14 | CAWTSGTGVGEQYF | TGTGCCTGGACCTCAGGGACAGGGGTTGGCGAGCAGTACTTC
TRBJ2-7 | TRBV2 | - | few | 13 | CASRDTGFGEQYF | TGTGCCAGCAGGGACACAGGGTTCGGGGAGCAGTACTTC
TRBJ2-1 | TRBV29-1 | TRBD1 | - | 13 | CSVGTGAWDEQFF | TGCAGCGTTGGGACAGGGGCTTGGGATGAGCAGTTCTTC
TRBJ2-1 | TRBV7-9 | - | - | 14 | CASSLTSTRGEQFF | TGTGCCAGCAGTTTGACGAGCACCCGTGGTGAGCAGTTCTTC
TRBJ2-7 | TRBV29-1 | - | few | 13 | CSVAQNIFYEQYF | TGCAGCGTTGCTCAGAATATTTTCTACGAGCAGTACTTC
TRBJ2-3 | TRBV7-2 | TRBD2 | - | 15 | CASSLLAGRPDTQYF | TGTGCCAGCAGCTTGTTAGCGGGAAGACCAGATACGCAGTATTTT
TRBJ2-5 | TRBV5-1 | - | few | 13 | CASSTHTSDPQYF | TGCGCCAGCAGCACCCATACTAGTGATCCCCAGTACTTC
TRBJ2-5 | TRBV9 | - | - | 14 | CASSVGDAGETQYF | TGTGCCAGCAGCGTTGGGGATGCCGGGGAGACCCAGTACTTC
TRBJ2-2 | TRBV29-1 | - | few | 15 | CSVEDGFWGTGELFF | TGCAGCGTTGAAGACGGTTTTTGGGGCACCGGGGAGCTGTTTTTT
TRBJ1-2 | TRBV28 | - | few | 15 | CASSLPPGRIYGYTF | TGTGCCAGCAGTTTGCCGCCGGGACGGATCTATGGCTACACCTTC
TRBJ1-5 | TRBV6-1 | - | few | 18 | CASSDRGRKLNSNQPQHF | TGTGCCAGCAGTGACAGGGGCCGAAAGTTAAATAGCAATCAGCCCCAGCATTTT
TRBJ1-1 | TRBV29-1 | TRBD1 | - | 13 | CSVAQGGYTEAFF | TGCAGCGTTGCACAGGGGGGTTACACTGAAGCTTTCTTT
TRBJ2-1 | TRBV9 | TRBD2 | - | 15 | CASSLSGGLYNEQFF | TGTGCCAGCAGCCTGAGCGGGGGGTTATACAATGAGCAGTTCTTC
TRBJ2-7 | TRBV20-1 | - | - | 11 | CSASVGYEQYF | TGCAGTGCTAGCGTTGGCTACGAGCAGTACTTC
TRBJ2-4 | TRBV7-2 | - | few | 16 | CASSLGGTPAKNIQYF | TGTGCCAGCAGCTTAGGAGGGACCCCAGCCAAAAACATTCAGTACTTC
TRBJ2-2 | TRBV5-1 | TRBD2 | - | 17 | CASTSGTERPNTGELFF | TGCGCCAGCACAAGCGGGACGGAGCGTCCGAACACCGGGGAGCTGTTTTTT
TRBJ2-3 | TRBV2 | - | once | 15 | CASKPGQIETDTQYF | TGTGCCAGCAAACCGGGACAAATAGAAACAGATACGCAGTATTTT
TRBJ1-5 | TRBV19 | TRBD1 | - | 17 | CAVEGDRVSVGNQPQHF | TGTGCAGTAGAAGGGGACAGGGTAAGCGTCGGCAATCAGCCCCAGCATTTT
TRBJ2-5 | TRBV7-2 | - | - | 15 | CASSLVRQMVETQYF | TGTGCCAGCAGCTTAGTGCGTCAGATGGTCGAGACCCAGTACTTC
TRBJ1-5 | TRBV30 | - | - | 13 | CAFETGGGQPQHF | TGTGCCTTCGAGACAGGAGGTGGTCAGCCCCAGCATTTT
TRBJ2-7 | TRBV2 | - | - | 11 | CASGREFEQYF | TGTGCCAGCGGTAGAGAATTCGAGCAGTACTTC
TRBJ2-3 | TRBV7-9 | TRBD2 | few | 12 | CASGRASDTQYF | TGTGCCAGCGGGAGGGCCTCCGATACGCAGTATTTT
TRBJ1-2 | TRBV7-2 | - | - | 17 | CASSLVGGGRVAYGYTF | TGTGCCAGCAGCTTAGTGGGGGGCGGAAGGGTTGCCTATGGCTACACCTTC